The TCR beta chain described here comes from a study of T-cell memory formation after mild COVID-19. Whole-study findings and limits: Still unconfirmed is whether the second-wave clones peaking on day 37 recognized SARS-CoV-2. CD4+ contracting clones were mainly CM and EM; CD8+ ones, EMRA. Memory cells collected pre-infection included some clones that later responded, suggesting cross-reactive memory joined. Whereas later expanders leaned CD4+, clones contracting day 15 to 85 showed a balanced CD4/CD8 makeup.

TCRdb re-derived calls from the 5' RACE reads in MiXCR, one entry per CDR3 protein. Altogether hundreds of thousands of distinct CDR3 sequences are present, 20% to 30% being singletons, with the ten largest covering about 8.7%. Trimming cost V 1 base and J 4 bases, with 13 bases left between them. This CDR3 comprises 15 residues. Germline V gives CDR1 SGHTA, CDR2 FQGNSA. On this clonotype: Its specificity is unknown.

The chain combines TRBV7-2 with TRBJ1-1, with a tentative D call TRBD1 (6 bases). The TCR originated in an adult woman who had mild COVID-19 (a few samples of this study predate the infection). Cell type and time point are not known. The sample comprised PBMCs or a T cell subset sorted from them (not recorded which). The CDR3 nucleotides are TGTGCCAGCAGCTTAGAAGAGGGGGTGCTCACTGAAGCTTTCTTT. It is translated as CASSLEEGVLTEAFF.